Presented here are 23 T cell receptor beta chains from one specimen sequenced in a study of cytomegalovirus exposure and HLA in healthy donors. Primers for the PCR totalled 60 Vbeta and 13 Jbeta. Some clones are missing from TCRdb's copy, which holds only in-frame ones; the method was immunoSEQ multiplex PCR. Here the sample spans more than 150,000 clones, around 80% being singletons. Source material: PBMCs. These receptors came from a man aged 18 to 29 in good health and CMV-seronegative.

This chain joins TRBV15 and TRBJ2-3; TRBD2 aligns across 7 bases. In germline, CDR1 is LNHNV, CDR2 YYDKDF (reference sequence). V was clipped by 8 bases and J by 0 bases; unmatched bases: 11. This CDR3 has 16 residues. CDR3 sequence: CATEEASGYSTDTQYF. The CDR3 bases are TGTGCCACCGAGGAGGCTAGCGGATATAGCACAGATACGCAGTATTTT.

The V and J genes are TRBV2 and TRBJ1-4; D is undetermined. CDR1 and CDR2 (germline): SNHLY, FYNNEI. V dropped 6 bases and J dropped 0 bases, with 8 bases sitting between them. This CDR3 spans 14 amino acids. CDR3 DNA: TGTGCCAGCAGGGAACACTCAACTAATGAAAAACTGTTTTTT. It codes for CASREHSTNEKLFF. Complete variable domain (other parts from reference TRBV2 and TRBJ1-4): EPEVTQTPSHQVTQMGQEVILRCVPISNHLYFYWYRQILGQKVEFLVSFYNNEISEKSEIFDDQFSVERPDGSNFTLKIRSTKLEDSAMYFCASREHSTNEKLFFGSGTQLSVL.

This chain's CDR3 is CASSFQGQANYGYTF. The CDR3 nucleotides are TGTGCCAGCAGCTTCCAGGGTCAAGCTAACTATGGCTACACCTTC. The rearrangement links TRBV7-2 to TRBJ1-2; a possible D gene is TRBD1 (5 bases). V dropped 3 bases and J dropped 0 bases, with 11 bases sitting between them. The CDR3 spans 15 residues. The germline V gene has CDR1 SGHTA and CDR2 FQGNSA.

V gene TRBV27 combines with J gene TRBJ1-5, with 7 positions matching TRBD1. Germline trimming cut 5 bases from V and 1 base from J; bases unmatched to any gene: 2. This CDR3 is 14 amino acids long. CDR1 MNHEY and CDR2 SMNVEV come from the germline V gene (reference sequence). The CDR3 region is CASSQTGSNQPQHF. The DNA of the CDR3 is TGTGCCAGCAGTCAGACAGGGAGCAATCAGCCCCAGCATTTT.

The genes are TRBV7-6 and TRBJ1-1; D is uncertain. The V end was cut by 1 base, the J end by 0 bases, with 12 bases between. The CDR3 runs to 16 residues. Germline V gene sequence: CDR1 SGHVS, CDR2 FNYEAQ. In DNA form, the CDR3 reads TGTGCCAGCAGCTTAGTGAACCGAGAATTGAACACTGAAGCTTTCTTT. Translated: CASSLVNRELNTEAFF.

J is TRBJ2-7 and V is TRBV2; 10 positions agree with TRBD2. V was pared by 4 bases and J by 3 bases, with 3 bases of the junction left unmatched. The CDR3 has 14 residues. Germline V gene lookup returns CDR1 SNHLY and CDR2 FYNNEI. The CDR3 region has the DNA TGTGCCAGCAGTGGAACTAGCGGGAACTACGAGCAGTACTTC. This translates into CASSGTSGNYEQYF. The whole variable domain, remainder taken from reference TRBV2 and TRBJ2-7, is EPEVTQTPSHQVTQMGQEVILRCVPISNHLYFYWYRQILGQKVEFLVSFYNNEISEKSEIFDDQFSVERPDGSNFTLKIRSTKLEDSAMYFCASSGTSGNYEQYFGPGTRLTVT.

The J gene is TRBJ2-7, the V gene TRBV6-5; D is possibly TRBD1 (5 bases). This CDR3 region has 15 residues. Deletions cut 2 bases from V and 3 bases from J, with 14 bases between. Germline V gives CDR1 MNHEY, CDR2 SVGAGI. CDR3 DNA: TGTGCCAGCAGTTACGTGTCAGGGATGGTCTACGAGCAGTACTTC. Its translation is CASSYVSGMVYEQYF.

CDR3 residues: CASSVPGTLAYEQYF. CDR3 coding DNA: TGTGCCAGCAGCGTACCCGGGACATTAGCCTACGAGCAGTACTTC. V and J are TRBV21-1 and TRBJ2-5; the listed D gene, TRBD1, was not tested against the DNA. With the DNA end fitting TRBJ2-7 better, the J assignment may be wrong. TRBV21-1 is termed a pseudogene. There are 15 residues in the CDR3.

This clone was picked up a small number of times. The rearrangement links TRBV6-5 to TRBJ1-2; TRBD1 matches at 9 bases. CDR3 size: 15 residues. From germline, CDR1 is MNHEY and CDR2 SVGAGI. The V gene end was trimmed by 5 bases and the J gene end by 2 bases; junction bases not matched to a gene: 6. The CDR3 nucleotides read TGTGCCAGCAGTGGCCCGGGACAGGGAAACTATGGCTACACCTTC. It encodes CASSGPGQGNYGYTF.

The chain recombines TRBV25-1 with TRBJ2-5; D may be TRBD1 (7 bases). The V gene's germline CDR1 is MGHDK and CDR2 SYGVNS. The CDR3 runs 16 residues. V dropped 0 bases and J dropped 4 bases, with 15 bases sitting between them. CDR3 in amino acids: CASSEYGQGGRETQYF. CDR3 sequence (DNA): TGTGCCAGCAGTGAATATGGGCAGGGGGGCAGAGAGACCCAGTACTTC.

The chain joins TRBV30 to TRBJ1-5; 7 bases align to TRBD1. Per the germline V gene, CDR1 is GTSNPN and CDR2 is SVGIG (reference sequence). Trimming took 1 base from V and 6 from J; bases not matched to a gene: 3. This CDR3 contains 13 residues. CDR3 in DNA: TGTGCCTGGAGTGATTACAGGGGTCAGCCCCAGCATTTT. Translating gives CAWSDYRGQPQHF.

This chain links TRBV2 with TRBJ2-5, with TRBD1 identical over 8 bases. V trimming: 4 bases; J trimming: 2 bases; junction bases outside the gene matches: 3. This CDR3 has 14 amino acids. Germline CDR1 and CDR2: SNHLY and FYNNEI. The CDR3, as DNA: TGTGCCAGCAGTGGGGACAGGTTACAAGAGACCCAGTACTTC. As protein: CASSGDRLQETQYF. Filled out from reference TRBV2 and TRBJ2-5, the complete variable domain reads EPEVTQTPSHQVTQMGQEVILRCVPISNHLYFYWYRQILGQKVEFLVSFYNNEISEKSEIFDDQFSVERPDGSNFTLKIRSTKLEDSAMYFCASSGDRLQETQYFGPGTRLLVL.

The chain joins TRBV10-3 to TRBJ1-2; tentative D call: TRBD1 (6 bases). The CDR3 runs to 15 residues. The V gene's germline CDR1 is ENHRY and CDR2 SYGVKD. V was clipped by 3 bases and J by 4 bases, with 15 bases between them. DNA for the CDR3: TGTGCCATCAGTGACGATAACAGGGTTACCTATGGCTACACCTTC. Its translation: CAISDDNRVTYGYTF.

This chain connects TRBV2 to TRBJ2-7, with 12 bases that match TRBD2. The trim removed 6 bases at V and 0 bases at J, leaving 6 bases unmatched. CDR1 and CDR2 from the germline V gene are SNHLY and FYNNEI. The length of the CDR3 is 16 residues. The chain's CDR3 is CASRPGLAGSSYEQYF. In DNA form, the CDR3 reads TGTGCCAGCAGGCCGGGACTAGCGGGCTCCTCCTACGAGCAGTACTTC.

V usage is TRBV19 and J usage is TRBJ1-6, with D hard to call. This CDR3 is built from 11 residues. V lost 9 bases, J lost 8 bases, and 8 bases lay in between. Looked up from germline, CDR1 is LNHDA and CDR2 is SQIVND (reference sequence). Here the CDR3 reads CASRMDSPLHF. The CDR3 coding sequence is TGTGCCAGCAGGATGGATTCACCCCTCCACTTT.

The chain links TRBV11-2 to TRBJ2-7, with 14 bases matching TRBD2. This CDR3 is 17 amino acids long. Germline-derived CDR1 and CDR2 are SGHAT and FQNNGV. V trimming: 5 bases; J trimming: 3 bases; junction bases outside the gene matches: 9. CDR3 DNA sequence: TGTGCCAGCAGCCGACCCAGACTAGCGGGAGGGAGCTACGAGCAGTACTTC. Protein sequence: CASSRPRLAGGSYEQYF. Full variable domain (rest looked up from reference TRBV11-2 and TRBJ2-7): EAGVAQSPRYKIIEKRQSVAFWCNPISGHATLYWYQQILGQGPKLLIQFQNNGVVDDSQLPKDRFSAERLKGVDSTLKIQPAKLEDSAVYLCASSRPRLAGGSYEQYFGPGTRLTVT.

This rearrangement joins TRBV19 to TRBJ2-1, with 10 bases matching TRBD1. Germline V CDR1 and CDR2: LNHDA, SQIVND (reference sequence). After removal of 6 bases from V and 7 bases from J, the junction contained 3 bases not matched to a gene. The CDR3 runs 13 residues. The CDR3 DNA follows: TGTGCCAGTAGGGGGACAGGGGAAAATGAGCAGTTCTTC. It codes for CASRGTGENEQFF.

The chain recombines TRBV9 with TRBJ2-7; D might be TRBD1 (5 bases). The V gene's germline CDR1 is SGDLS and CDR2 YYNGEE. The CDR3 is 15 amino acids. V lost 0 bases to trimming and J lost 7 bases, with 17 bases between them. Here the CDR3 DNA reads TGTGCCAGCAGCGTAGGGCCGGACAATTTTATGGAGCAGTACTTC. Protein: CASSVGPDNFMEQYF. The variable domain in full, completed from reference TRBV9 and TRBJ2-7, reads DSGVTQTPKHLITATGQRVTLRCSPRSGDLSVYWYQQSLDQGLQFLIQYYNGEERAKGNILERFSAQQFPDLHSELNLSSLELGDSALYFCASSVGPDNFMEQYFGPGTRLTVT.

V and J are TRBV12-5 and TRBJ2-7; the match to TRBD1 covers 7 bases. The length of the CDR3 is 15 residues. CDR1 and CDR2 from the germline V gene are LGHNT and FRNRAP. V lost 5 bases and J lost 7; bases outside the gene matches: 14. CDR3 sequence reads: CASGPWPGGPLEQYF. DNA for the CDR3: TGTGCTAGTGGTCCCTGGCCAGGGGGACCTCTAGAGCAGTACTTC.

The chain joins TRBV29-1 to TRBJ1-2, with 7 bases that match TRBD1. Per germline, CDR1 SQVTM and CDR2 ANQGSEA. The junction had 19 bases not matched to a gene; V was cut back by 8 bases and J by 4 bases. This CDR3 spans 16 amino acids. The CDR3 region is CSILGRQGELVYGYTF. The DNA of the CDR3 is TGCAGCATTCTCGGGCGGCAGGGGGAATTGGTCTATGGCTACACCTTC.

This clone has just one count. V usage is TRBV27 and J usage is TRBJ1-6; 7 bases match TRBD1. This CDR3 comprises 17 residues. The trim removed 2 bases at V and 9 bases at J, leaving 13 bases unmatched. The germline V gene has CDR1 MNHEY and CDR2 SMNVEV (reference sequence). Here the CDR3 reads CASSLIFPTGRGSPLHF. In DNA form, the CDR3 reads TGTGCCAGCAGTTTAATCTTCCCGACAGGGAGAGGTTCACCCCTCCACTTT.

Written as DNA, the CDR3 is TGTGCCAGCAGCTTCGGGAACGGGGTTAGCACAGATACGCAGTATTTT. This sequence encodes CASSFGNGVSTDTQYF. J is TRBJ2-3 and V is TRBV7-2; possibly TRBD2 for D (5 bases). The V gene lost 3 bases and the J gene lost 0 bases, with 13 bases spanning the gap. Germline CDR1 is SGHTA and CDR2 is FQGNSA. The CDR3 is 16 residues long.

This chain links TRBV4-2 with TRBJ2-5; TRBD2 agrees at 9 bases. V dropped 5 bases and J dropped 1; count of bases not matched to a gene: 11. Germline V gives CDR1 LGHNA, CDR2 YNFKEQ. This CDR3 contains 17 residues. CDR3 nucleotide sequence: TGTGCCAGCAGCAGGGGAGAGGCGGGGGGGCCCCAAGAGACCCAGTACTTC. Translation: CASSRGEAGGPQETQYF.